This T cell receptor (beta chain) was identified in a study of blood T cells in healthy people across ages (dated by TCRdb to the mid-2010s). For the wider study: Template switching captured roughly one uniquely barcoded TCR beta cDNA molecule per two T cells in model experiments. The study measured age-related changes in TCR beta repertoire diversity using deep sequencing normalized with unique cDNA molecular identifiers. To avoid experimental bias, donors of different ages were distributed randomly across sequencing lanes. Donors were grouped into four age groups: young (average 16 years), middle-aged (around 39), aged (about 60) and long-lived (approximately 78). For two donors (one aged 18 to 30 and one aged 80 or older), the study analyzed two additional independent replicas of 1 million unique cDNA reads from the same blood draw.

The method behind the library was 5' RACE. Sequencer: Illumina HiSeq 2500. A second PCR of roughly 7 to 11 cycles was run with a J-beta primer mix and a sample-barcoded 5' primer. A template-switch 5' adaptor carrying 12 random nucleotides introduced a unique molecular identifier onto each TCR beta cDNA molecule. Each sample yielded at least 2.5 million CDR3-containing paired-end reads. First-strand cDNA was synthesized from all RNA with the Mint cDNA synthesis kit, primed by a TRBC-specific oligonucleotide. All cDNA was treated with uracil-DNA glycosylase and then went through a first 18-cycle PCR with the universal primers M1SS and BC2_uni_R. Per the source publication's procedure: For normalization, 1 million high-quality reads were randomly selected from each sample, with every read carrying a distinct molecular identifier. Reads sharing molecular identifiers were discarded rather than binned into consensus sequences. MiTCR, run with a Q25 quality threshold and the strictest error-elimination algorithm, handled CDR3 identification, clonotype clustering and error correction. A nonparametric unseen species model with Euler transformation was used to estimate a lower bound on total TCR beta diversity. The public reads were run again by TCRdb, first through fastp at Q25 and then through MiXCR, and only productive beta chains were kept. Every distinct CDR3 protein forms one entry, paired with its most common genes and DNA. TCRdb's processing, not the authors' own work, is the source of the V and J calls. The sample has 710,000 or so distinct CDR3 sequences on record, approximately 30% of them singletons. Clones ranked in the top ten supply 15% of the sample.

This clonotype has a count of ten or more. Its antigen is unknown. No base-level quality is on record; no much larger clone is a single base apart. The roughly 39 donors, aged roughly 6 to 95 years, were systemically healthy Caucasian individuals from Russia. Each donor gave about 9.2 milliliters of peripheral blood, drawn into EDTA-treated Vacutainer tubes. Ficoll-Paque density-gradient centrifugation was used to isolate PBMCs, with at least 6 million per sample. Total RNA was extracted from PBMCs with Trizol reagent, with at least 6 micrograms obtained per sample. The percentages of naive CD45RAhigh/CD27high T cells were determined by flow cytometry on a PBMC aliquot from every donor. Broader findings and caveats from the paper: Estimates of total diversity from one million sequenced T cells were regarded as lower bounds and underestimates. Observed TCR beta diversity correlated strongly with the percentage of naive T cells measured by flow cytometry. Compared with the aged group, more naive CD4+ T cells, fewer expanded clones and increased TCR diversity were shown by the long-lived group, suggesting age selection. Conclusive comparison of naive and antigen-experienced compartments was prevented by the profiling of bulk unsorted PBMCs. As age increased, observed TCR beta diversity per million T cells dropped in a roughly linear way, and a significant reduction was already evident by age around 41. Because the CMV infection status of the donors was unknown, age-related changes in expanded clonotypes may potentially have been confounded.

The germline V end is reduced by 3 bases and the J end by 0 bases; junction bases left unmatched: 2. Counted from cysteine to phenylalanine, this CDR3 has 16 amino acids. Only the CDR3 DNA is retained, 48 bases long and in frame from the first base. CDR1 is given as SGHTA and CDR2 as FQGNSA, both from the germline V gene. The sequenced sample consisted of blood. The receptor was derived from an elderly woman in good health. Donor details come from another sample of the same person, matched by shared clones. The V and J genes are TRBV7-2 and TRBJ2-6, with 7 bases in between that match TRBD2. The CDR3 amino acid sequence is: CASSFGGNSGANVLTF. The DNA sequence is TGTGCCAGCAGCTTCGGGGGGAACTCTGGGGCCAACGTCCTGACTTTC.